This T cell receptor beta chain comes out of a study of T-cell memory formation after mild COVID-19. Background on the study: TCR clusters largely stayed donor specific. General study results and limits: CD4/CD8 balance characterized clones contracting day 15 to 85, and CD4+ skew characterized later expanders. The second-wave clones peaking on day 37 were not confirmed as SARS-CoV-2-specific.

One entry per CDR3 protein, called by TCRdb with MiXCR from the 5' RACE reads. The sample carries about 470,000 distinct CDR3 sequences, about 23% recorded once. This CDR3 contains 17 residues. The V and J ends lost 2 bases and 4 bases respectively, with 20 bases between them. Looked up from germline, CDR1 is ENHRY and CDR2 is SYGVKD. Worth noting for this clonotype: The antigen is undetermined.

The sequencing sample was made of PBMCs or a T cell subset sorted from them (not recorded which). The chain is built from TRBV10-3 and TRBJ1-1; possible D gene TRBD1, 5 bases. The receptor was isolated from an adult woman who had mild COVID-19 (a few samples of this study predate the infection). Cell type and time point are not known. For the CDR3, the DNA is TGTGCCATCAGTGAGGTTACCGGGGCCGGTGGATTCACTGAAGCTTTCTTT. Protein: CAISEVTGAGGFTEAFF.